These 27 T cell receptor beta chains share one sample of origin, sequenced in a study of blood T cell repertoires in COVID-19. Only in-frame clones appear in the TCRdb table, and some are missing; sequencing was by immunoSEQ multiplex PCR. The sample shows over 400,000 clones, about 89% of them seen only once. Sample: peripheral blood. The receptors here all came from a woman in her forties or fifties with COVID-19, enrolled during active disease.

The sample holds a few counts of this clone. This sequence joins TRBV12-3 or TRBV12-4 and TRBJ1-2, with TRBD1 as a possible D gene (5 bases). The ends were cut back, 5 bases at V and 6 bases at J, with 10 bases in the middle. The CDR3 sequence is 12 residues long. This CDR3 is CASSQGRDGYTF. In DNA, the CDR3 is TGTGCCAGCAGTCAGGGCAGGGATGGCTACACCTTC.

The V call is TRBV2, the J call TRBJ2-7, with TRBD1 matching over 8 bases. CDR1 and CDR2 (germline): SNHLY, FYNNEI. Losses at the gene ends were 2 bases for V and 0 bases for J; bases not matched to a gene: 3. This CDR3 has 15 amino acids. This CDR3 is CASSEMTGVSYEQYF. CDR3 coding DNA: TGTGCCAGCAGTGAAATGACAGGGGTCTCCTACGAGCAGTACTTC. The complete variable domain, with remaining parts taken from reference TRBV2 and TRBJ2-7, reads EPEVTQTPSHQVTQMGQEVILRCVPISNHLYFYWYRQILGQKVEFLVSFYNNEISEKSEIFDDQFSVERPDGSNFTLKIRSTKLEDSAMYFCASSEMTGVSYEQYFGPGTRLTVT.

V gene TRBV5-1 combines with J gene TRBJ1-2; 7 positions agree with TRBD1. V gave up 7 bases and J gave up 6 bases; unmatched junction bases: 9. Germline CDR1 is SGHRS and CDR2 is YFSETQ. The CDR3 has 13 residues. CDR3 amino acids: CASGTDLPHGYTF. In DNA, the CDR3 is TGCGCCAGCGGGACAGATCTTCCCCATGGCTACACCTTC.

This clone appeared once. This chain connects TRBV30 to TRBJ1-6; D is unclear. CDR1 is GTSNPN, CDR2 SVGIG, per germline (reference sequence). V was clipped by 1 base and J by 9 bases, with 7 bases between them. There are 12 residues in the CDR3. The CDR3 loop reads CAWSAGGSPLHF. The CDR3 nucleotides read TGTGCCTGGAGTGCTGGAGGTTCACCCCTCCACTTT. Variable domain in full (rest from reference TRBV30 and TRBJ1-6): SQTIHQWPATLVQPVGSPLSLECTVEGTSNPNLYWYRQAAGRGLQLLFYSVGIGQISSEVPQNLSASRPQDRQFILSSKKLLLSDSGFYLCAWSAGGSPLHFGNGTRLTVT.

The chain links TRBV7-9 to TRBJ2-2; TRBD2 aligns across 7 bases. J gave up 1 base and V 5 bases, and 4 bases lay outside the gene matches. The CDR3 loop spans 15 amino acids. The V gene's germline CDR1 is SEHNR and CDR2 FQNEAQ (reference sequence). The CDR3 nucleotides are TGTGCCAGCAGCCCCCCGGGGGGGAACACCGGGGAGCTGTTTTTT. Protein: CASSPPGGNTGELFF.

The chain links TRBV19 to TRBJ2-7; the match to TRBD1 covers 7 bases. The CDR3 length is 14 residues. CDR1 and CDR2 (germline): LNHDA, SQIVND (reference sequence). J lost 6 bases, V lost 6 bases, and 11 bases had no gene match. DNA for the CDR3: TGTGCCAGTAGCTCTCAGACAGGGTTGGGCGAGCAGTACTTC. This codes for CASSSQTGLGEQYF. The full variable domain, completed using reference TRBV19 and TRBJ2-7, is DGGITQSPKYLFRKEGQNVTLSCEQNLNHDAMYWYRQDPGQGLRLIYYSQIVNDFQKGDIAEGYSVSREKKESFPLTVTSAQKNPTAFYLCASSSQTGLGEQYFGPGTRLTVT.

The V and J genes are TRBV19 and TRBJ1-2; weak D call: TRBD1 (5 bases). This CDR3 region has 13 residues. Germline assignment: CDR1 LNHDA and CDR2 SQIVND (reference sequence). The V gene lost 4 bases and the J gene lost 5 bases, with 11 bases spanning the gap. As DNA, the CDR3 is TGTGCCAGTAGTACAGGGAACTCGTATGGCTACACCTTC. Translating it yields CASSTGNSYGYTF.

The rearrangement joins TRBV6-5 to TRBJ1-5; 10 bases align to TRBD1. CDR3 length: 15 amino acids. Germline CDR1 is MNHEY and CDR2 is SVGAGI. The V and J ends lost 6 bases and 5 bases, in that order; junction bases with no gene match: 7. The CDR3 protein is CASSRGQGVDQPQHF. The CDR3 DNA reads as TGTGCCAGCAGCCGCGGACAGGGGGTCGATCAGCCCCAGCATTTT.

This sequence joins TRBV2 and TRBJ1-1; possible D gene TRBD1, 5 bases. Germline values: CDR1 SNHLY, CDR2 FYNNEI. Trimming left V 6 bases short and J 9 bases short, with 14 bases between. The CDR3 sequence is 12 residues long. CDR3 nucleotide sequence: TGTGCCAGCAGGGAGGGACCCTTTCAAGCTTTCTTT. Its translation: CASREGPFQAFF.

This clone was found once. This sequence joins TRBV9 and TRBJ2-3; TRBD2 matches 15 bases. Germline values: CDR1 SGDLS, CDR2 YYNGEE. The CDR3 loop spans 18 amino acids. Germline trimming cut 3 bases from V and 3 bases from J; bases unmatched to any gene: 8. CDR3 protein: CASSGTSGGAKETDTQYF. The CDR3, as DNA: TGTGCCAGCAGCGGGACTAGCGGGGGGGCCAAGGAGACAGATACGCAGTATTTT. Full variable domain (missing parts from reference TRBV9 and TRBJ2-3): DSGVTQTPKHLITATGQRVTLRCSPRSGDLSVYWYQQSLDQGLQFLIQYYNGEERAKGNILERFSAQQFPDLHSELNLSSLELGDSALYFCASSGTSGGAKETDTQYFGPGTRLTVL.

The chain employs TRBV5-6 and TRBJ1-6; D uncertain. Looked up from germline, CDR1 is SGHDT and CDR2 is YYEEEE. V lost 6 bases and J lost 9, with 13 bases in between. This CDR3 has 13 residues. DNA of the CDR3: TGTGCCAGCACCCCACGGAGGAGTTCACCCCTCCACTTT. This codes for CASTPRRSSPLHF.

The chain employs TRBV3-1 (or the pseudogene TRBV3-2) and TRBJ1-1; perhaps TRBD1 as D (6 bases). The CDR3 is 13 residues long. Deletions cut 3 bases from V and 7 bases from J, with 12 bases between. Per germline, CDR1 LGHDT and CDR2 YNNKEL (reference sequence). The CDR3, as DNA: TGTGCCAGCAGCCATGGGGGCCCCCTTGAAGCTTTCTTT. Translated: CASSHGGPLEAFF.

The rearrangement links TRBV6-1 to TRBJ1-4; TRBD1 might be the D (5 bases). Germline V gene sequence: CDR1 MNHNS, CDR2 SASEGT. V was trimmed by 10 bases and J by 6 bases, leaving 15 bases between them. The CDR3 has 13 amino acids. CDR3 nucleotides: TGTGCCATCCGGGACGGGAGGGATGAAAAACTGTTTTTT. It translates to CAIRDGRDEKLFF.

The chain couples TRBV5-1 to TRBJ2-1; 7 nucleotides line up with TRBD2. The CDR3 has 14 amino acids. V dropped 3 bases and J dropped 3; count of bases not matched to a gene: 3. Germline V lookup: CDR1 SGHRS, CDR2 YFSETQ. CDR3 in DNA: TGCGCCAGCAGCTGGGGGGAGGGCTACAATGAGCAGTTCTTC. Its translation: CASSWGEGYNEQFF.

This chain uses TRBV7-2 with TRBJ1-1; 8 bases line up with TRBD1. Per the germline V gene, CDR1 is SGHTA and CDR2 is FQGNSA. This CDR3 comprises 15 residues. Trimming took 4 bases from V and 10 from J; bases not matched to a gene: 14. Here the CDR3 reads CASSSFLGQGRGAFF. CDR3 nucleotides: TGTGCCAGCAGCTCATTCCTCGGACAGGGTCGAGGAGCTTTCTTT.

This chain joins TRBV21-1 and TRBJ2-4; the D segment call TRBD1 is taken from the table without a DNA check. TRBV21-1 constitutes a pseudogene. The CDR3 has 16 amino acids. CDR3 DNA sequence: TGTGCCAGCAGCAAAAGGGGCCAGCTTGAGTCAAACATTCAGTACTTC. Its translation: CASSKRGQLESNIQYF.

V and J are TRBV6-5 and TRBJ2-7; no definite D call. The CDR3 spans 12 residues. Per germline, CDR1 MNHEY and CDR2 SVGAGI. Trimming took off 8 bases at V and 2 bases at J, with 10 bases between the two ends. CDR3 sequence: CASGPFAYEQYF. Here the CDR3 DNA reads TGTGCCAGCGGCCCCTTTGCCTACGAGCAGTACTTC.

The chain combines TRBV10-1 with TRBJ2-7; D gene ambiguous. Germline values: CDR1 WNHNN, CDR2 SYGVQD (reference sequence). This CDR3 region has 14 residues. The V end was cut by 3 bases, the J end by 5 bases, with 14 bases between. This chain's CDR3 is CASSETERSDEQYF. CDR3 nucleotide sequence: TGCGCCAGCAGTGAAACAGAACGATCGGACGAGCAGTACTTC.

The chain uses TRBV30 and TRBJ1-2; D is unclear. Deletions cut 3 bases from V and 4 bases from J, with 21 bases between. The CDR3 runs 16 residues. Germline CDR1 GTSNPN, CDR2 SVGIG (reference sequence). CDR3 DNA: TGTGCCTGGAGCCCCCGGAGGCCCCCGTGGGGCTATGGCTACACCTTC. Residues: CAWSPRRPPWGYGYTF.

The genes are TRBV28 and TRBJ2-7; D is unclear. The CDR3 runs 12 residues. V was cut by 6 bases and J by 3 bases, with 9 bases left in between. Germline V gives CDR1 MDHEN, CDR2 SYDVKM. DNA for the CDR3: TGTGCCAGCAGCCTACCCCACTACGAGCAGTACTTC. Translation gives CASSLPHYEQYF.

The chain is built from TRBV30 and TRBJ1-2, with 10 nucleotides matching TRBD1. Germline CDR1 reads GTSNPN; CDR2 reads SVGIG (reference sequence). The CDR3 runs 16 residues. Trimming cost V 2 bases and J 8 bases; bases outside gene matches: 14. For the CDR3, the DNA is TGTGCCTGGAGTCCACTCGGGACAGGGGATAGTCGGGGCTACACCTTC. It translates to CAWSPLGTGDSRGYTF.

V usage is TRBV6-2 or TRBV6-3 and J usage is TRBJ1-4; 8 bases match TRBD1. Germline V gives CDR1 MNHEY, CDR2 SVGEGT. CDR3 length: 16 amino acids. J gave up 8 bases and V 4 bases, and 12 bases lay outside the gene matches. The CDR3 region is CASSSHLDRGAEKLFF. The CDR3 bases are TGTGCCAGCAGTTCCCATCTCGACAGGGGAGCCGAAAAACTGTTTTTT.

CDR3 in amino acids: CASSNGQTYEQYF. The CDR3 nucleotides are TGTGCCAGCAGTAATGGGCAGACCTACGAGCAGTACTTC. The V call is TRBV12-3 or TRBV12-4, the J call TRBJ2-7; D remains ambiguous. The CDR3 sequence is 13 residues long. V lost 5 bases, J lost 2 bases, and 10 bases lay in between.

J is TRBJ1-5 and V is TRBV3-1 (or the pseudogene TRBV3-2); 7 nucleotides align to TRBD1. Germline V CDR1 and CDR2: LGHDT, YNNKEL (reference sequence). V dropped 2 bases and J dropped 6; count of bases not matched to a gene: 7. The CDR3 has 15 residues. The CDR3 nucleotides are TGTGCCAGCAGCCAAAGCGCGACAGGGAGTCAGCCCCAGCATTTT. Its translation: CASSQSATGSQPQHF.

The chain couples TRBV12-3 or TRBV12-4 to TRBJ1-2, with TRBD1 as a possible D gene (6 bases). V was clipped by 1 base and J by 6 bases, with 9 bases between them. The CDR3 runs 13 residues. CDR3 bases: TGTGCCAGCAGTTTAGGGACAGCCCATGGCTACACCTTC. Its translation: CASSLGTAHGYTF.

The rearrangement links TRBV7-9 to TRBJ2-7; the match to TRBD1 covers 9 bases. Losses at the gene ends were 5 bases for V and 5 bases for J; bases not matched to a gene: 10. Germline V gene lookup returns CDR1 SEHNR and CDR2 FQNEAQ (reference sequence). The CDR3 has 15 residues. The CDR3 sequence: CASSPETGGSDEQYF. CDR3 bases: TGTGCCAGCAGCCCCGAGACAGGGGGGTCGGACGAGCAGTACTTC. Variable domain in full (rest from reference TRBV7-9 and TRBJ2-7): DTGVSQNPRHKITKRGQNVTFRCDPISEHNRLYWYRQTLGQGPEFLTYFQNEAQLEKSRLLSDRFSAERPKGSFSTLEIQRTEQGDSAMYLCASSPETGGSDEQYFGPGTRLTVT.

The genes are TRBV24-1 and TRBJ2-2, with 10 nucleotides matching TRBD1. Germline V lookup: CDR1 KGHDR, CDR2 SFDVKD. V was clipped by 3 bases and J by 6 bases; unmatched bases: 9. The length of the CDR3 is 17 residues. DNA of the CDR3: TGTGCCACCAGTGATACCCCGGGACAGGGGAATGCCGGGGAGCTGTTTTTT. This encodes CATSDTPGQGNAGELFF.